These 14 T cell receptor beta chains came from one sample sequenced in a study of Graves' ophthalmopathy and Graves' hyperthyroidism. Researchers took RNA transcripts and amplified TCR beta CDR3 regions from them. Scientists carried out first-round RT-PCR using HTBI primers and then a second-round multiplex PCR. TCRdb ran MiXCR on the multiplex PCR reads and lists one entry per CDR3 protein. The profile shows around 1,000,000 distinct CDR3 sequences, about 36% of them singletons. Sample: peripheral blood or thyroid tissue (not recorded which). The receptors here all came from an adult man with Graves' hyperthyroidism.

In this sample, this clonotype turned up a few times. The CDR3 region has the DNA TGTGCCAGCAGCCCCAACGGGGGGGGCTTGGAACAGCCCCAGTACTTC. Its translation: CASSPNGGGLEQPQYF. The rearrangement links TRBV12-3 or TRBV12-4 to TRBJ2-5; 8 bases align to TRBD2. The CDR3 has 16 residues. V trimming: 6 bases; J trimming: 9 bases; junction bases outside the gene matches: 18.

The J gene is TRBJ2-2, the V gene TRBV29-1; D unresolved. With 7 bases removed from V and 8 bases from J, the gap between germline ends came to 14 bases. The CDR3 has 12 residues. CDR1 is SQVTM and CDR2 is ANQGSEA in the germline V gene. CDR3: CSDYGSRGELFF. The DNA for the CDR3 is TGCAGCGATTACGGCAGTCGGGGGGAGCTGTTTTTT.

The chain joins TRBV5-4 to TRBJ2-7, with unresolved D. V was cut by 3 bases and J by 2 bases, with 15 bases left in between. From germline, CDR1 is SGHNT and CDR2 YYREEE (reference sequence). The CDR3 sequence is 15 residues long. The CDR3 nucleotides read TGTGCCAGCAGCTCGCAACGGACCGCGACCTACGAGCAGTACTTC. Its protein product is CASSSQRTATYEQYF. Filled out from reference TRBV5-4 and TRBJ2-7, the complete variable domain reads ETGVTQSPTHLIKTRGQQVTLRCSSQSGHNTVSWYQQALGQGPQFIFQYYREEENGRGNFPPRFSGLQFPNYSSELNVNALELDDSALYLCASSSQRTATYEQYFGPGTRLTVT.

This clonotype occurred many times. The rearrangement links TRBV10-3 to TRBJ1-3, with no clear D. The CDR3 is made up of 16 amino acids. V was pared by 0 bases and J by 0 bases, with 9 bases between. Germline values: CDR1 ENHRY, CDR2 SYGVKD. This CDR3 reads CAISESGVLSGNTIYF. CDR3 sequence (DNA): TGTGCCATCAGTGAGTCGGGCGTACTCTCTGGAAACACCATATATTTT.

There are many counts of this clonotype. The chain uses TRBV24-1 and TRBJ2-7, with D tentatively TRBD1 or TRBD2 (5 bases each). This CDR3 is built from 13 residues. The V and J ends lost 4 bases and 7 bases respectively, with 13 bases between them. CDR1 KGHDR and CDR2 SFDVKD come from the germline V gene. Written as DNA, the CDR3 is TGTGCCACCAGTGACGGGGCCCGCGGAGAGCAGTACTTC. Its protein is CATSDGARGEQYF.

This chain uses TRBV29-1 with TRBJ1-1, with 7 nucleotides matching TRBD1. Trimming cost V 6 bases and J 7 bases; bases outside gene matches: 5. The CDR3 contains 11 residues. Germline CDR1 is SQVTM and CDR2 is ANQGSEA. CDR3 sequence (DNA): TGCAGCGTCCAGGGGGTAAATGAAGCTTTCTTT. This sequence encodes CSVQGVNEAFF.

In its sample, this clonotype was seen a few times. The chain has TRBV12-3 or TRBV12-4 and TRBJ1-6, with TRBD1 as a possible D gene (5 bases). The CDR3 has 13 residues. Deletions cut 1 base from V and 8 bases from J, with 6 bases between. The CDR3 coding sequence is TGTGCCAGCAGTTTAGGGGACTATTCACCCCTCCACTTT. Translation: CASSLGDYSPLHF.

V gene TRBV7-2 combines with J gene TRBJ2-7, with D possibly being TRBD2 (6 bases). The CDR3 loop spans 14 amino acids. Trimming shortened V by 1 base and J by 2 bases, and 9 bases separated the two germline ends. Germline V gene data show CDR1 as SGHTA and CDR2 as FQGNSA. CDR3: CASSLDPSAYEQYF. The DNA for the CDR3 is TGTGCCAGCAGCTTAGATCCTAGCGCCTACGAGCAGTACTTC.

V and J are TRBV7-2 and TRBJ1-6, with 10 bases fitting TRBD1. The CDR3 is 15 amino acids. Germline values: CDR1 SGHTA, CDR2 FQGNSA. V gave up 4 bases and J gave up 9 bases; unmatched junction bases: 6. The DNA for the CDR3 is TGTGCCAGCAGCTCAAACCGGGACAGGGGTTCACCCCTCCACTTT. Its translation: CASSSNRDRGSPLHF.

This sequence joins TRBV10-2 and TRBJ1-1; a weak D match, TRBD1 (5 bases). V was pared by 10 bases and J by 1 base, with 7 bases between. CDR3 length: 11 amino acids. CDR1 is WSHSY, CDR2 SAAADI, per germline. The CDR3 protein is CATGRNTEAFF. Here the CDR3 DNA reads TGCGCCACAGGGAGGAACACTGAAGCTTTCTTT.

This chain joins TRBV4-3 and TRBJ1-1; D unclear. With 0 bases removed from V and 6 bases from J, the gap between germline ends came to 14 bases. The CDR3 has 15 residues. Germline V CDR1 and CDR2: LGHNA, YSLEER. The CDR3 spells CASSQDLRRISEAFF. DNA of the CDR3: TGCGCCAGCAGCCAAGATCTCCGGAGGATATCTGAAGCTTTCTTT.

The sample holds one count of this clonotype. The chain is built from TRBV20-1 and TRBJ2-5, with 12 bases lining up with TRBD2. Germline loops: CDR1 DFQATT, CDR2 SNEGSKA (reference sequence). The CDR3 extends over 14 amino acids. Trimming at V came to 5 bases and at J to 1 base, leaving 2 bases not matched to a gene. CDR3 amino acids: CSALAGGGQETQYF. Here the CDR3 DNA reads TGCAGTGCTCTAGCGGGAGGGGGCCAAGAGACCCAGTACTTC.

V is TRBV10-2 and J is TRBJ1-1, with a weak D call TRBD1 (5 bases). Trimming shortened V by 0 bases and J by 2 bases, and 19 bases separated the two germline ends. Germline V CDR1 and CDR2: WSHSY, SAAADI. The CDR3 has 18 amino acids. CDR3 residues: CASSESGRQGFFNTEAFF. The CDR3 DNA sequence: TGCGCCAGCAGTGAGTCGGGCAGGCAGGGCTTTTTTAACACTGAAGCTTTCTTT.

This clonotype has just a few counts. The V call is TRBV2, the J call TRBJ1-1; no clear D gene. The CDR3 is 11 amino acids. Trimming stripped 5 bases from V and 8 bases from J, with 9 bases between. Germline V gene lookup returns CDR1 SNHLY and CDR2 FYNNEI. The CDR3 DNA reads TGTGCCAGCAGTTTCAAGGGAGAAGCTTTCTTT. Its protein is CASSFKGEAFF.